A selection of T cell receptor beta chains follows, all from one sample in a study of neoadjuvant nivolumab and ipilimumab in lung cancer. Sequencing was performed with immunoSEQ multiplex PCR; in TCRdb, only in-frame clones are kept and a portion is missing. The sample contains fewer than 30,000 clones, 82% of which appear only once. The source material was tumor tissue, sampled after neoadjuvant nivolumab, alone or with ipilimumab, at or shortly before surgery. The origin of the receptors is an adult with non-small cell lung cancer. CDR3s include the opening cysteine and the closing phenylalanine or tryptophan.

J gene,V gene,CDR3 protein
TRBJ1-1,TRBV29-1,CSVRNTEAFF
TRBJ2-7,TRBV5-1,CASSVTGTPHEQYF
TRBJ2-4,TRBV9,CASSVGRSENIQYF
TRBJ2-1,TRBV15,CATSSGMGSYNEQFF
TRBJ2-7,TRBV10-2,CASSEPGTSGRISSYEQYF
TRBJ1-3,TRBV30,CAWATGTGSGNTIYF
TRBJ1-1,TRBV11-2,CASSRGGGAFF
TRBJ2-7,TRBV6-5,CASSYSWDGLGYEQYF
TRBJ1-1,TRBV7-9,CASNYAGVNTEAFF
TRBJ2-2,TRBV2,CASSVQDELFF
TRBJ1-5,TRBV4-2,CASSQVGRVPQPQHF
TRBJ1-2,TRBV5-4,CASTNGGADNYGYTF
TRBJ2-2,TRBV30,CAWSVRGSGAGELFF
TRBJ1-4,TRBV11-3,CASSARDGVTTNEKLFF
TRBJ2-1,TRBV6-5,CASSYDRGRGNEQFF
TRBJ1-5,TRBV28,CASRGQGPNQPQHF
TRBJ2-5,TRBV18,CASSPPLRQTAETQYF
TRBJ2-5,TRBV11-2,CASSLEARPGPQYF
TRBJ2-7,TRBV27,CASSFRALGDEQYF
TRBJ2-2,TRBV5-6,CASSQAGVVPGELFF
TRBJ2-7,TRBV6-1,CASSDWVPYEQYF
TRBJ2-7,TRBV29-1,CSVGGLEQYF
TRBJ2-6,TRBV7-6,CASSLRLATGANVLTF
TRBJ2-5,TRBV7-3,CASSWGPGTQYF
TRBJ2-7,TRBV7-8,CASSPYVGGGYEQYF
TRBJ1-2,TRBV7-6,CASSPQTGNGYTF
TRBJ2-7,TRBV5-4,CASSLAGSADSYEQYF
TRBJ1-5,TRBV19,CASSGDRGPNQPQHF
TRBJ2-1,TRBV29-1,CSTGTGNYNEQFF
TRBJ1-1,TRBV30,CAWSTPGMNTEAFF
TRBJ2-5,TRBV7-9,CASSLGGTVQETQYF
TRBJ1-1,TRBV5-4,CASSLGHSRGTEAFF
TRBJ2-7,TRBV11-3,CASSAQTGGYEQYF
TRBJ1-1,TRBV2,CASSDRERFKSTEAFF
TRBJ2-7,TRBV5-1,CASRQGQGEGFYEQYF
TRBJ1-2,TRBV2,CASRGDSANYGYTF
TRBJ2-5,TRBV11-3,CASSPGTSGRWETQYF
TRBJ2-7,TRBV5-1,CASRGASTSYEQYF